Listed below are T cell receptor beta chains from one sample, sequenced in a study of cytomegalovirus exposure and HLA in healthy donors. Assay: immunoSEQ multiplex PCR; the TCRdb copy retains only in-frame clones and omits some. The sample data list about 65,000 clones. The source material was PBMCs. The source is a boy aged 5-17 years in good health and CMV-seronegative. Each CDR3 is given with its conserved first and last residue. D genes are given only for firm matches.

TRBV30	13	TRBJ1-1	.	CAWSVAGDTEAFF	TGTGCCTGGAGTGTGGCCGGGGACACTGAAGCTTTCTTT
TRBV25-1	14	TRBJ2-5	.	CASSEKTGKETQYF	TGTGCCAGCAGTGAGAAGACTGGAAAAGAGACCCAGTACTTC
TRBV28	11	TRBJ1-2	.	CASTGNYGYTF	TGTGCCAGCACAGGAAACTATGGCTACACCTTC
TRBV21-1	14	TRBJ2-3	.	CARQGQGWTDTQYF	TGTGCCAGACAGGGCCAGGGTTGGACAGATACGCAGTATTTT
TRBV9	16	TRBJ2-2	.	CASSVFSRGGAGELFF	TGTGCCAGCAGCGTATTTTCTAGAGGAGGGGCCGGGGAGCTGTTTTTT
TRBV5-6	19	TRBJ2-1	TRBD2	CASSLAGTSGFSSYNEQFF	TGTGCCAGCAGCTTGGCCGGGACTAGCGGATTTAGCTCCTACAATGAGCAGTTCTTC
TRBV27	14	TRBJ2-3	.	CASSFLGETDTQYF	TGTGCCAGCAGTTTTCTAGGAGAAACAGATACGCAGTATTTT
TRBV29-1	15	TRBJ2-5	TRBD2	CSALVGGWRQETQYF	TGCAGCGCCCTCGTCGGGGGGTGGAGGCAGGAGACCCAGTACTTC
TRBV12-5	15	TRBJ1-2	.	CASGLVESGYYGYTF	TGTGCTAGTGGTTTGGTCGAGTCAGGATACTATGGCTACACCTTC
TRBV9	16	TRBJ2-5	.	CASSTQGTPARETQYF	TGTGCCAGCAGCACCCAGGGGACCCCTGCACGGGAGACCCAGTACTTC
TRBV27	17	TRBJ2-7	.	CASSPGPGFWGDFEQYF	TGTGCCAGCAGCCCCGGGCCAGGGTTTTGGGGGGACTTCGAGCAGTACTTC
TRBV9	15	TRBJ2-1	TRBD2	CASSVAGLEYNEQFF	TGTGCCAGCAGCGTAGCGGGACTAGAGTACAATGAGCAGTTCTTC
TRBV6-5	13	TRBJ1-1	TRBD1	CASSATGWFEAFF	TGTGCCAGCAGCGCGACAGGGTGGTTTGAAGCTTTCTTT
TRBV5-6	13	TRBJ2-1	.	CASSPRVSSPQFF	TGTGCCAGCAGCCCCCGGGTCAGCTCGCCGCAGTTCTTC
TRBV5-6	12	TRBJ1-2	.	CASSSRVYGYTF	TGTGCCAGCAGCTCCAGGGTGTATGGCTACACCTTC
TRBV18	18	TRBJ1-2	.	CASSPPSGNVPGVYGYTF	TGTGCCAGCTCACCGCCCTCCGGGAACGTCCCCGGGGTATATGGCTACACCTTC
TRBV27	15	TRBJ1-1	TRBD1	CASRIRDRANTEAFF	TGTGCCAGCAGAATACGGGACAGGGCTAACACTGAAGCTTTCTTT
TRBV11-2	13	TRBJ1-1	.	CASSAREGAEAFF	TGTGCCAGCAGCGCCAGGGAGGGGGCTGAAGCTTTCTTT
TRBV5-6	16	TRBJ1-5	TRBD1	CASSLLDRGSNQPQHF	TGTGCCAGCAGCCTACTGGACAGGGGCAGCAATCAGCCCCAGCATTTT
TRBV5-4	16	TRBJ2-1	TRBD2	CASSPGLAGTYNEQFF	TGTGCCAGCAGCCCGGGACTAGCGGGGACCTACAATGAGCAGTTCTTC
TRBV25-1	13	TRBJ2-1	.	CASSSGSYNEQFF	TGTGCCAGCAGTAGCGGCTCCTACAATGAGCAGTTCTTC
TRBV30	14	TRBJ1-3	TRBD1	CAWSVRQGVSTIYF	TGTGCCTGGAGTGTACGACAGGGGGTGAGCACCATATATTTT
TRBV7-9	13	TRBJ2-7	.	CASSLRSSWEQYF	TGTGCCAGCAGCTTACGGTCGTCGTGGGAGCAGTACTTC
TRBV7-8	12	TRBJ1-1	.	CASSRWAQEAFF	TGTGCCAGCAGCCGTTGGGCCCAGGAAGCTTTCTTT
TRBV2	14	TRBJ1-3	.	CASRDGQLWNTIYF	TGTGCCAGCAGGGACGGACAGCTGTGGAACACCATATATTTT
TRBV19	15	TRBJ1-2	TRBD1	CASSTDRGANYGYTF	TGTGCCAGTAGTACCGACAGGGGTGCTAACTATGGCTACACCTTC
TRBV13	15	TRBJ1-4	.	CASSPPGGNSEKLFF	TGTGCCAGCAGCCCCCCGGGGGGGAATAGTGAAAAACTGTTTTTT
TRBV19	16	TRBJ2-7	TRBD2	CASSPPPSGGSYEQYF	TGTGCCAGTAGTCCCCCCCCTAGCGGGGGATCCTACGAGCAGTACTTC
TRBV14	15	TRBJ2-1	TRBD1	CASSPTGGRYNEQFF	TGTGCCAGCAGCCCGACAGGGGGACGTTACAATGAGCAGTTCTTC
TRBV5-1	14	TRBJ1-6	TRBD1	CASSLGGAASPLHF	TGCGCCAGCAGCCTAGGGGGCGCTGCATCACCCCTCCACTTT
TRBV19	17	TRBJ2-4	TRBD1	CASSPRQGWVTKNIQYF	TGTGCCAGTAGTCCTCGACAGGGATGGGTAACCAAAAACATTCAGTACTTC
TRBV5-6	13	TRBJ2-7	.	CASSLGRSYEQYF	TGTGCCAGCAGCTTGGGCAGATCCTACGAGCAGTACTTC
TRBV14	13	TRBJ1-5	.	CASSQDGAQPQHF	TGTGCCAGCAGCCAAGACGGAGCTCAGCCCCAGCATTTT
TRBV4-1	15	TRBJ1-2	.	CASSQDVGQVPGYTF	TGCGCCAGCAGCCAAGATGTGGGACAAGTCCCTGGCTACACCTTC
TRBV6-5	14	TRBJ2-3	TRBD1	CASSYDRVPDTQYF	TGTGCCAGCAGTTACGACAGGGTTCCAGATACGCAGTATTTT
TRBV2	14	TRBJ1-3	TRBD1	CARNSGTGGNTIYF	TGTGCCAGAAATTCCGGGACAGGGGGAAACACCATATATTTT
TRBV25-1	11	TRBJ2-7	.	CASSLSYEQYF	TGTGCCAGCAGCCTTTCCTACGAGCAGTACTTC
TRBV6-5	15	TRBJ2-2	TRBD1	CASSSPGQGTGELFF	TGTGCCAGCAGTTCTCCGGGACAGGGGACCGGGGAGCTGTTTTTT
TRBV27	12	TRBJ1-2	.	CASAGGYYGYTF	TGTGCCAGCGCCGGGGGATACTATGGCTACACCTTC
TRBV20-1	11	TRBJ2-5	TRBD2	CSASGRETQYF	TGCAGTGCTAGCGGGAGGGAGACCCAGTACTTC
TRBV27	13	TRBJ1-1	.	CASSLSRDTEAFF	TGTGCCAGCAGTTTATCGCGGGACACTGAAGCTTTCTTT
TRBV6-5	15	TRBJ2-3	TRBD2	CASSTSSGGGDTQYF	TGTGCCAGCAGTACCTCTAGCGGGGGCGGAGATACGCAGTATTTT
TRBV7-9	14	TRBJ2-2	.	CASEAGAFTGELFF	TGTGCCAGCGAAGCGGGCGCTTTCACCGGGGAGCTGTTTTTT
TRBV19	13	TRBJ1-5	.	CATLQGYNQPQHF	TGTGCCACCTTACAGGGTTACAATCAGCCCCAGCATTTT
TRBV18	12	TRBJ2-5	.	CASSPPERTQYF	TGTGCCAGCTCACCACCGGAGAGGACCCAGTACTTC
TRBV30	13	TRBJ1-1	.	CAWSGSRNTEAFF	TGTGCCTGGAGTGGTTCGAGGAACACTGAAGCTTTCTTT
TRBV27	15	TRBJ1-1	TRBD1	CASSFTGEWLNEAFF	TGTGCCAGCAGTTTCACAGGGGAATGGCTAAATGAAGCTTTCTTT
TRBV9	13	TRBJ2-7	.	CASSPTSSYEQYF	TGTGCCAGCAGCCCAACTTCATCCTACGAGCAGTACTTC